This is a list of T cell receptor beta chains from one sample in a study of T-cell reconstitution after alpha-beta-depleted transplantation in children. TCRdb itself ran the PCR reads through MiXCR, one entry per CDR3 protein. Of about 980,000 distinct CDR3 sequences listed, roughly 29% are singletons. The sequences come from PBMCs, mostly from graft donor cells, collected 360 days after TCRalphabeta/CD19-depleted stem cell transplant. These receptors all stem from a boy younger than two who had a stem cell transplant for SCID, so the T cells may come from the graft donor. Each CDR3 is given with its conserved first and last residue. The order of the fields is D gene, J gene, V gene, CDR3 protein. The D gene is left open where the match is weak.

>TRBD2|TRBJ2-4|TRBV12-3/TRBV12-4
CASSAPVAGAQNIQYF
>-|TRBJ1-6|TRBV11-2
CASSLATEGNSPLHF
>TRBD1|TRBJ2-7|TRBV20-1
CSARVFPGQGVQYF
>TRBD1|TRBJ2-7|TRBV11-2
CASSSRIAGTGVNPYEQYF
>-|TRBJ2-3|TRBV14
CASSQGRGVLNTQYF
>-|TRBJ1-2|TRBV28
CASSPYGVRGHSNYGYTF
>-|TRBJ1-2|TRBV5-1
CASSFDRSNYGYTF
>TRBD1|TRBJ2-3|TRBV12-3/TRBV12-4
CASSFLPGGGGTDTQYF
>-|TRBJ2-2|TRBV7-3
CASSLAPNTNTGELFF
>TRBD1|TRBJ2-7|TRBV12-3/TRBV12-4
CASSLGPGGRYYEQYF
>-|TRBJ2-2|TRBV28
CASRIFRAPGELFF
>-|TRBJ2-6|TRBV18
CASSPLRASGANVLTF
>-|TRBJ2-1|TRBV10-3
CAISESLAAYNEQFF
>-|TRBJ2-7|TRBV28
CASGFEQYF
>-|TRBJ1-1|TRBV10-3
CAISPRGLNTEAFF
>-|TRBJ2-7|TRBV2
CASSEDLYEQYF
>TRBD2|TRBJ2-3|TRBV7-2
CASSLGGLAGSTDTQYF
>TRBD1|TRBJ1-5|TRBV11-1
CASSLVGQGLHQPQHF
>-|TRBJ2-1|TRBV20-1
CSARMGGPYNEQFF
>TRBD1|TRBJ1-5|TRBV20-1
CSARRDRYNQPQHF
>-|TRBJ2-1|TRBV5-1
CASSEPGPKYNEQFF
>-|TRBJ2-3|TRBV2
CASEVGLRTDTQYF
>-|TRBJ2-7|TRBV7-2
CASSLTSSMPGQYF
>-|TRBJ1-3|TRBV4-1
CASSQDRLGDGIRSGNTIYF
>TRBD1|TRBJ2-7|TRBV5-1
CASSRTGPSLNEQYF
>TRBD2|TRBJ2-5|TRBV20-1
CSARAGTSGQETQYF
>-|TRBJ1-1|TRBV29-1
CSVEDLGRNTEAFF
>-|TRBJ2-3|TRBV12-3/TRBV12-4
CASSQQHTRTDTQYF
>TRBD2|TRBJ2-1|TRBV10-3
CAISEGGDEQFF
>-|TRBJ2-7|TRBV6-5
CASSLQGGRNEQYF
>-|TRBJ2-5|TRBV19
CASTASQETQYF
>-|TRBJ2-3|TRBV20-1
CSGEGAGTTDTQYF
>-|TRBJ2-4|TRBV10-2
CASSPGPYRSLAKNIQYF
>-|TRBJ2-1|TRBV5-1
CASSPPSGNEQFF
>-|TRBJ1-3|TRBV4-3
CASSPKIQGGGNTIYF
>TRBD1|TRBJ2-5|TRBV20-1
CSAPTGASYQETQYF
>TRBD2|TRBJ2-3|TRBV7-2
CATRRGGLGTDTQYF
>-|TRBJ2-5|TRBV7-9
CASSLATGIEETQYF
>TRBD2|TRBJ2-1|TRBV5-1
CASSLPLAGGPGEQFF
>TRBD1|TRBJ2-7|TRBV20-1
CSASRTGAGYEQYF
>-|TRBJ1-2|TRBV11-2
CASSSTMGARTDPNYGYTF
>-|TRBJ2-5|TRBV6-2/TRBV6-3
CASSYGSRQETQYF